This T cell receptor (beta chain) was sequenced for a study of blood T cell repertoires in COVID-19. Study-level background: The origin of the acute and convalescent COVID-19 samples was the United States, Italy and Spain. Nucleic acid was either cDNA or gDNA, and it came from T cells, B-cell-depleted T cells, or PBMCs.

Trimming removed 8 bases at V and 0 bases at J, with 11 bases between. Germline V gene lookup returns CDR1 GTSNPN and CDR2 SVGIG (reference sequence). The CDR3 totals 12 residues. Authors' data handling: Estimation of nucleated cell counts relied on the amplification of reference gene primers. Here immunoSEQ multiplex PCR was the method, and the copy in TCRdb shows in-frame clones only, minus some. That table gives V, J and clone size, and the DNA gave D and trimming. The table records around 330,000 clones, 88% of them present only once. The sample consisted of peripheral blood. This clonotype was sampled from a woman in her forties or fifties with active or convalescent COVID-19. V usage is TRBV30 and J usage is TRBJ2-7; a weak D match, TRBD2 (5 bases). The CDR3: CAGSESSYEQYF. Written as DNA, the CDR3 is TGTGCCGGTAGCGAGAGCTCCTACGAGCAGTACTTC.